The entry below gives a single T cell receptor beta chain sequence along with its context. What it recognizes is unknown. Produced via immunoSEQ multiplex PCR; TCRdb's table is partial and in-frame only. Here the sample spans about 110,000 clones, around 90% being singletons. The data are from a study of graft-versus-host responses after intestinal transplantation. Turning to the study itself: Isolated intestinal, liver-intestinal, or multivisceral transplants were what recipients had. Each patient got anti-thymocyte globulin induction, then tacrolimus and steroids for roughly 3 years. Findings of the study overall: Those patients showing graft-donor T cell macrochimerism displayed high graft-versus-host to host-versus-graft clonal ratios in allografts. Recipient marrow harbored GvH clones, some of which surfaced first in ileum or blood.

The V gene lost 1 base and the J gene lost 8 bases, with 12 bases spanning the gap. Germline lookup yields CDR1 SGHAT and CDR2 FQNNGV. The CDR3 extends over 14 amino acids. The sample was unstimulated CD4+ T cells sorted from spleen or lymph node cells, taken before transplant. The sequence was obtained from a human donor who was the organ donor for an intestinal transplant. The rearrangement uses TRBV11-2 and TRBJ2-4; D remains ambiguous. The CDR3 reads CASSLGHPPDIQYF. CDR3 sequence (DNA): TGTGCCAGCAGCTTAGGTCATCCACCCGACATTCAGTACTTC.